Listed here are 18 T cell receptor beta chains from one sample, sequenced in a study of blood T cell repertoires in COVID-19. Data came from immunoSEQ multiplex PCR; TCRdb stores just in-frame clones and leaves some out. This sample has some 120,000 clones, with over 80% found just once. Sequenced material: peripheral blood. The origin of the receptors is a man aged 65 to 79 with acute or convalescent COVID-19.

This clone was counted between two and nine times. The chain links TRBV28 to TRBJ1-2; D not resolved. The CDR3 consists of 12 residues. Per the germline V gene, CDR1 is MDHEN and CDR2 is SYDVKM. Trimming pared 6 bases from V and 8 bases from J, leaving 13 bases between. CDR3 DNA sequence: TGTGCCAGCAGCACCCCGACTGGCGGCTACACCTTC. This codes for CASSTPTGGYTF.

V is TRBV11-2 and J is TRBJ2-3; 8 bases are a match to TRBD2. The CDR3 is made up of 19 amino acids. The germline gives CDR1 SGHAT, CDR2 FQNNGV. V shed 1 base, J shed 6 bases, and the junction held 18 bases outside the gene matches. The CDR3 protein is CASSLVGTGTREYRDTQYF. As DNA, the CDR3 is TGTGCCAGCAGCTTAGTAGGGACCGGGACTAGAGAGTATAGGGATACGCAGTATTTT.

The chain recombines TRBV13 with TRBJ2-1; 7 bases agree with TRBD2. The length of the CDR3 is 13 residues. J lost 3 bases, V lost 5 bases, and 1 base had no gene match. CDR1 is PRHDT, CDR2 FYEKMQ, per germline (reference sequence). The CDR3 region is CASSGGGYNEQFF. The CDR3, as DNA: TGTGCCAGCAGCGGCGGGGGCTACAATGAGCAGTTCTTC.

This chain links TRBV6-5 with TRBJ2-7; TRBD2 matches at 11 bases. J was trimmed by 2 bases and V by 0 bases; bases with no gene match: 0. Germline CDR1 is MNHEY and CDR2 is SVGAGI. The CDR3 is made up of 15 amino acids. CDR3 DNA: TGTGCCAGCAGTTACTCGGGACTAGCGGCCTACGAGCAGTACTTC. Translating gives CASSYSGLAAYEQYF.

The V and J genes are TRBV19 and TRBJ1-2; the match to TRBD1 covers 8 bases. The CDR3 is 15 amino acids. V dropped 4 bases and J dropped 2; count of bases not matched to a gene: 6. Germline CDR1 LNHDA, CDR2 SQIVND (reference sequence). The CDR3 region has the DNA TGTGCCAGTAGTACTCGGACAGGGTCGAACTATGGCTACACCTTC. Residues: CASSTRTGSNYGYTF.

The chain uses TRBV29-1 and TRBJ2-1; weak D call: TRBD1 (6 bases). CDR1 and CDR2 (germline): SQVTM, ANQGSEA. The CDR3 runs 13 residues. Between the trimmed V and J ends, which lost 4 bases and 5 bases, there was a span of 12 bases. DNA for the CDR3: TGCAGCGTTGGCCAGGGGCTTGACAATGAGCAGTTCTTC. Protein product: CSVGQGLDNEQFF.

The chain links TRBV28 to TRBJ1-4; 7 positions match TRBD1. CDR3 length: 13 residues. Unmatched junction bases numbered 6, after V lost 6 bases and J lost 8 bases. Germline assignment: CDR1 MDHEN and CDR2 SYDVKM. The CDR3: CASSGDSLEKLFF. DNA of the CDR3: TGTGCCAGCAGCGGGGACAGTTTGGAAAAACTGTTTTTT.

V and J are TRBV5-1 and TRBJ1-4; D is unclear. Germline lookup yields CDR1 SGHRS and CDR2 YFSETQ. This CDR3 comprises 14 residues. Trimming pared 4 bases from V and 5 bases from J, leaving 12 bases between. CDR3 region: CASSTAGGNEKLFF. CDR3 DNA: TGCGCCAGCAGCACAGCCGGAGGGAATGAAAAACTGTTTTTT. Drawing the rest from reference TRBV5-1 and TRBJ1-4, the complete variable domain is KAGVTQTPRYLIKTRGQQVTLSCSPISGHRSVSWYQQTPGQGLQFLFEYFSETQRNKGNFPGRFSGRQFSNSRSEMNVSTLELGDSALYLCASSTAGGNEKLFFGSGTQLSVL.

The CDR3 region is CASSLAGMNTEAFF. The CDR3 DNA follows: TGTGCCAGCAGCTTGGCGGGGATGAACACTGAAGCTTTCTTT. This chain connects TRBV7-9 to TRBJ1-1; D gene uncertain. The CDR3 is made up of 14 amino acids. The V and J ends lost 3 bases and 0 bases respectively, with 8 bases between them. CDR1 and CDR2 (germline): SEHNR, FQNEAQ (reference sequence).

The chain combines TRBV5-1 with TRBJ2-3, with 14 positions matching TRBD2. Per germline, CDR1 SGHRS and CDR2 YFSETQ. Trimming removed 0 bases from V and 7 bases from J; junction bases left unmatched: 1. This CDR3 has 15 amino acids. CDR3 bases: TGCGCCAGCAGCTTGGGACTAGCGGGGGGGAATACGCAGTATTTT. Its translation: CASSLGLAGGNTQYF.

The chain employs TRBV30 and TRBJ2-7, with a weak D call TRBD2 (5 bases). Trimming removed 2 bases at V and 4 bases at J, with 12 bases between. The germline gives CDR1 GTSNPN, CDR2 SVGIG (reference sequence). CDR3 length: 13 residues. The CDR3 region has the DNA TGTGCCTGGAGTCCCCTCGCGGGTTACGAGCAGTACTTC. Translated: CAWSPLAGYEQYF. The full variable domain, rest sourced from reference TRBV30 and TRBJ2-7, is SQTIHQWPATLVQPVGSPLSLECTVEGTSNPNLYWYRQAAGRGLQLLFYSVGIGQISSEVPQNLSASRPQDRQFILSSKKLLLSDSGFYLCAWSPLAGYEQYFGPGTRLTVT.

The genes are TRBV6-5 and TRBJ1-5; 8 bases align to TRBD1. Trimming took 5 bases from V and 5 from J; bases not matched to a gene: 2. The germline CDR1 and CDR2 sequences are MNHEY and SVGAGI. The CDR3 has 13 residues. For the CDR3, the DNA is TGTGCCAGCAGTCGGACAGGGTATCAGCCCCAGCATTTT. Its translation is CASSRTGYQPQHF.

V usage is TRBV30 and J usage is TRBJ1-6; maybe TRBD1 (5 bases). V dropped 0 bases and J dropped 9 bases, with 24 bases sitting between them. The germline CDR1 and CDR2 sequences are GTSNPN and SVGIG (reference sequence). CDR3 length: 18 amino acids. The chain's CDR3 is CAWSVCDYGGLMSSPLHF. CDR3 DNA: TGTGCCTGGAGTGTCTGCGACTATGGGGGACTCATGTCTTCACCCCTCCACTTT.

V gene TRBV5-1 combines with J gene TRBJ2-5, with 11 positions matching TRBD2. The V segment lost 4 bases and the J segment 1 base; nucleotides outside the gene matches: 6. Per the germline V gene, CDR1 is SGHRS and CDR2 is YFSETQ. The CDR3 consists of 16 residues. The CDR3 nucleotides are TGCGCCAGCAGCCCCCTAGCGGGGGGCCCCCAAGAGACCCAGTACTTC. This gives the protein CASSPLAGGPQETQYF.

This chain links TRBV4-1 with TRBJ1-2; maybe TRBD1 (5 bases). Germline assignment: CDR1 MGHRA and CDR2 YSYEKL. CDR3 size: 16 residues. V was clipped by 0 bases and J by 4 bases, with 15 bases between them. As DNA, the CDR3 is TGCGCCAGCAGCCAAGATAGAAAGGACATGGCCTATGGCTACACCTTC. Translating it yields CASSQDRKDMAYGYTF.

This clone has only a few counts. This chain connects TRBV6-1 to TRBJ1-3; 10 bases map to TRBD1. Germline V gene data show CDR1 as MNHNS and CDR2 as SASEGT. J gave up 2 bases and V 4 bases, and 11 bases lay outside the gene matches. The CDR3 is 18 amino acids. The CDR3 sequence: CASSVYSFGTGAGNTIYF. The CDR3 nucleotides read TGTGCCAGCAGTGTCTATAGTTTTGGGACAGGGGCTGGAAACACCATATATTTT.

This chain connects TRBV2 to TRBJ1-3; 11 bases line up with TRBD1. Germline CDR1 reads SNHLY; CDR2 reads FYNNEI. CDR3 length: 14 amino acids. V lost 6 bases to trimming and J lost 4 bases; unmatched junction nucleotides: 2. This chain's CDR3 is CASRDRGPGNTIYF. The CDR3 nucleotides read TGTGCCAGCAGGGACAGGGGGCCCGGAAACACCATATATTTT.

This chain connects TRBV10-3 to TRBJ1-1; D not certain. In germline, CDR1 is ENHRY, CDR2 SYGVKD. CDR3 length equals 11 residues. V was cut by 8 bases and J by 2 bases, with 6 bases left in between. DNA of the CDR3: TGTGCCATCCAGGAAAACACTGAAGCTTTCTTT. As protein: CAIQENTEAFF.